This T cell receptor beta chain was recorded in a study of blood T cell repertoires in COVID-19. At the level of the study: Sample material is recorded as cDNA or gDNA derived from T cells, B-cell-depleted T cells, or PBMCs.

The protocol was immunoSEQ multiplex PCR, while the TCRdb copy is restricted to in-frame clones and leaves out a portion. The table includes about 170,000 clones, more than 65% detected once. The V gene's germline CDR1 is SGDLS and CDR2 YYNGEE. The CDR3 is 15 amino acids. V shed 4 bases, J shed 7 bases, and the junction held 7 bases outside the gene matches. V gene TRBV9 combines with J gene TRBJ1-4, with 10 bases aligning to TRBD1. Sequencing was done on a sample of peripheral blood. This receptor was obtained from a man in his sixties or seventies with active or convalescent COVID-19. As DNA, the CDR3 is TGTGCCAGCAGCACTTGGGACAGGGGACTTGAAAAACTGTTTTTT. Residues: CASSTWDRGLEKLFF.